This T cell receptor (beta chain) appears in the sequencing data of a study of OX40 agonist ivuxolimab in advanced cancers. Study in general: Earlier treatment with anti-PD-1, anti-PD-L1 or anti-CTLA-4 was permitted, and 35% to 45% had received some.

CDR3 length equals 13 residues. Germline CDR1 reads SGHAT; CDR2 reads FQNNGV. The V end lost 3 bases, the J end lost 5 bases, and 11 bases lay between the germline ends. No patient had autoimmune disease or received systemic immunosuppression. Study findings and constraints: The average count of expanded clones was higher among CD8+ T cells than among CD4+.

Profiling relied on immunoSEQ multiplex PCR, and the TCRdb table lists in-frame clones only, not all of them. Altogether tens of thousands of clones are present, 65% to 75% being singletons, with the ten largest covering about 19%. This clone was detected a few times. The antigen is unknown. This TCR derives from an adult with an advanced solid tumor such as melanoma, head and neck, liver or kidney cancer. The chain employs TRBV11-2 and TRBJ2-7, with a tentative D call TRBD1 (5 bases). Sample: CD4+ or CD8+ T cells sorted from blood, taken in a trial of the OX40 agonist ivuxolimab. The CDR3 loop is CASSLTVRDEQYF. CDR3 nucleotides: TGTGCCAGCAGCTTGACAGTCCGGGACGAGCAGTACTTC.